Below, 32 T cell receptor beta chains from the same sample are listed, as sequenced in a study of lymphopenia after photon versus proton radiotherapy. Measured with immunoSEQ multiplex PCR; TCRdb has only the in-frame clones, and not every one. The sample has 150,000 to 200,000 clones; around 85% are singletons. This material consisted of peripheral blood, taken from a patient treated with photon-based radiotherapy. The receptors shown here come from a middle-aged man with gastric cancer.

The chain uses TRBV29-1 and TRBJ1-2; D may be TRBD1 (6 bases). The CDR3 has 14 amino acids. V lost 5 bases to trimming and J lost 4 bases, with 17 bases between them. The germline CDR1 and CDR2 sequences are SQVTM and ANQGSEA. The DNA of the CDR3 is TGCAGCGTTACCATTACAGGGTCGGGCTATGGCTACACCTTC. Protein product: CSVTITGSGYGYTF.

This chain links TRBV28 with TRBJ2-7; 7 bases align to TRBD1. CDR1 is MDHEN and CDR2 is SYDVKM in the germline V gene. V lost 3 bases, J lost 3 bases, and 8 bases stayed unmatched. The CDR3 runs 15 residues. The CDR3 sequence is CASSLTGPPLYEQYF. The CDR3, as DNA: TGTGCCAGCAGTTTGACAGGGCCCCCTCTCTACGAGCAGTACTTC.

The chain links TRBV7-3 to TRBJ1-5; 8 nucleotides agree with TRBD1. V dropped 6 bases and J dropped 7; count of bases not matched to a gene: 5. Germline V gene sequence: CDR1 SGHTA, CDR2 FQGTGA. CDR3 length: 13 residues. CDR3 residues: CASSPSGGQPQHF. The CDR3 DNA sequence: TGTGCCAGCAGTCCATCAGGGGGCCAGCCCCAGCATTTT.

This clone was counted only a few times. The chain joins TRBV2 to TRBJ2-5; a weak D match, TRBD2 (5 bases). The germline CDR1 and CDR2 sequences are SNHLY and FYNNEI. V was clipped by 7 bases and J by 1 base, with 13 bases between them. The CDR3 sequence is 14 residues long. CDR3 coding DNA: TGTGCCAGCATCGAGGGTTTCTTCCAAGAGACCCAGTACTTC. Amino acids: CASIEGFFQETQYF.

The chain couples TRBV5-6 to TRBJ1-4; the D is unclear. V lost 7 bases, J lost 6 bases, and 10 bases lay in between. Germline CDR1 is SGHDT and CDR2 is YYEEEE. The CDR3 contains 12 residues. CDR3 nucleotides: TGTGCCAGCTCTTACACGGATGAAAAACTGTTTTTT. Translation: CASSYTDEKLFF.

This chain links TRBV12-5 with TRBJ2-3, with TRBD2 identical over 14 bases. CDR3 size: 15 residues. V gave up 5 bases and J gave up 4 bases; unmatched junction bases: 2. Germline lookup yields CDR1 LGHNT and CDR2 FRNRAP. CDR3 nucleotides: TGTGCTAGTGGTCTGGGACTAGCGGGAGCAGATACGCAGTATTTT. As protein: CASGLGLAGADTQYF.

The chain couples TRBV7-8 to TRBJ1-1; 8 positions match TRBD1. This CDR3 is 16 amino acids long. Germline CDR1 and CDR2: SGHVS and FQNEAQ. V lost 5 bases and J lost 4; bases outside the gene matches: 12. CDR3 DNA: TGTGCCAGCAGCCCTAGCGGACAGGGCCTAGGCACTGAAGCTTTCTTT. Protein: CASSPSGQGLGTEAFF.

V and J are TRBV7-2 and TRBJ2-1; 15 bases match TRBD2. The J segment lost 7 bases and the V segment lost 5 bases, leaving 3 bases of the junction unmatched. CDR3 size: 15 residues. Per germline, CDR1 SGHTA and CDR2 FQGNSA. CDR3 sequence reads: CASSRTSGRANEQFF. The CDR3 DNA is TGTGCCAGCAGCCGGACTAGCGGGAGGGCAAATGAGCAGTTCTTC.

This chain joins TRBV5-6 and TRBJ1-4; the match to TRBD1 covers 8 bases. The CDR3 is made up of 18 amino acids. The germline gives CDR1 SGHDT, CDR2 YYEEEE. V was pared by 4 bases and J by 0 bases, with 11 bases of the junction left unmatched. CDR3 sequence: CASSRPTGTGATNEKLFF. In DNA, the CDR3 is TGTGCCAGCAGCCGTCCTACTGGGACAGGCGCAACTAATGAAAAACTGTTTTTT.

The V gene is TRBV2, the J gene TRBJ1-1; TRBD1 is a possible D gene (5 bases). The V end lost 4 bases, the J end lost 5 bases, and 14 bases lay between the germline ends. Germline V gene data show CDR1 as SNHLY and CDR2 as FYNNEI. This CDR3 contains 14 residues. The CDR3 region is CASSAATGSTEAFF. The CDR3, as DNA: TGTGCCAGCAGTGCCGCTACAGGCAGTACTGAAGCTTTCTTT.

This rearrangement joins TRBV6-5 to TRBJ2-1; D is tentatively TRBD1 or TRBD2 (6 bases each). Trimming shortened V by 5 bases and J by 0 bases, and 11 bases separated the two germline ends. The CDR3 is 15 residues long. From germline, CDR1 is MNHEY and CDR2 SVGAGI. This CDR3 is CASSTGRYSYNEQFF. The DNA of the CDR3 is TGTGCCAGCAGTACAGGGAGGTACTCCTACAATGAGCAGTTCTTC.

V usage is TRBV7-2 and J usage is TRBJ2-1, with 12 bases matching TRBD2. The CDR3 extends over 15 amino acids. Germline V gives CDR1 SGHTA, CDR2 FQGNSA. The V segment lost 5 bases and the J segment 9 bases; nucleotides outside the gene matches: 8. The CDR3 DNA reads as TGTGCCAGCAGCCCTGGACTAGCGGGGACGGTTGAGCAGTTCTTC. Encoded protein: CASSPGLAGTVEQFF.

The rearrangement joins TRBV5-1 to TRBJ2-4; TRBD1 matches at 8 bases. The J segment lost 3 bases and the V segment lost 4 bases, leaving 9 bases of the junction unmatched. Germline V gene lookup returns CDR1 SGHRS and CDR2 YFSETQ. The CDR3 totals 16 residues. The CDR3 nucleotides are TGCGCCAGCAGCCCCGGACAGGGTGTAGGCAAAAACATTCAGTACTTC. Translation: CASSPGQGVGKNIQYF.

The CDR3 sequence: CASAHRAGGWEQYF. DNA of the CDR3: TGTGCCAGCGCCCATCGGGCGGGAGGATGGGAGCAGTACTTC. V is TRBV2 and J is TRBJ2-7; the match to TRBD2 covers 8 bases. The CDR3 is 14 amino acids. The trim removed 8 bases at V and 7 bases at J, leaving 13 bases unmatched. CDR1 SNHLY and CDR2 FYNNEI come from the germline V gene.

The CDR3 is CASSFTQGDGYTF. The CDR3 DNA sequence: TGTGCCAGCAGCTTCACGCAGGGTGATGGCTACACCTTC. The chain combines TRBV5-8 with TRBJ1-2; maybe TRBD1 (5 bases). V was pared by 2 bases and J by 6 bases, with 11 bases between. CDR3 size: 13 residues. The V gene's germline CDR1 is SGHTS and CDR2 YDEGEE.

This clone was seen once. The chain carries TRBV27 and TRBJ2-1, with D perhaps assigned TRBD1 or TRBD2 (6 bases each). V was trimmed by 6 bases and J by 7 bases, leaving 31 bases between them. This CDR3 is built from 19 residues. From germline, CDR1 is MNHEY and CDR2 SMNVEV (reference sequence). The CDR3 DNA reads as TGTGCCAGCAGCCCCCGGCCAGCCCCTGGAGGGGCGCAGGGGAATGAGCAGTTCTTC. Translation gives CASSPRPAPGGAQGNEQFF.

The V gene is TRBV18, the J gene TRBJ2-3, with a possible D match to TRBD2 (5 bases). This CDR3 region has 16 residues. Trimming pared 3 bases from V and 0 bases from J, leaving 13 bases between. Germline assignment: CDR1 KGHSH and CDR2 LQKENI. The CDR3 nucleotides are TGTGCCAGCTCACCGAGTCTAGCAGCTAGCACAGATACGCAGTATTTT. This codes for CASSPSLAASTDTQYF. Drawing the rest from reference TRBV18 and TRBJ2-3, the complete variable domain is NAGVMQNPRHLVRRRGQEARLRCSPMKGHSHVYWYRQLPEEGLKFMVYLQKENIIDESGMPKERFSAEFPKEGPSILRIQQVVRGDSAAYFCASSPSLAASTDTQYFGPGTRLTVL.

The genes are TRBV5-1 and TRBJ1-2; D not certain. The germline V gene has CDR1 SGHRS and CDR2 YFSETQ. The V gene lost 0 bases and the J gene lost 6 bases, with 21 bases spanning the gap. The CDR3 contains 17 residues. CDR3 residues: CASSLAPDVSIGNGYTF. The CDR3 bases are TGCGCCAGCAGCTTGGCCCCCGACGTCTCCATAGGTAATGGCTACACCTTC.

This clone was seen just once. This chain connects TRBV7-9 to TRBJ1-5, with D possibly matching TRBD1 (6 bases). V shed 1 base and J shed 5 bases, with 15 bases lying between them. This CDR3 spans 16 amino acids. The germline CDR1 and CDR2 sequences are SEHNR and FQNEAQ (reference sequence). The CDR3 nucleotides read TGTGCCAGCAGCTTAGTGAGCGGGGGCAGGCATCAGCCCCAGCATTTT. It encodes CASSLVSGGRHQPQHF.

The genes are TRBV15 and TRBJ2-7; D may be TRBD2 (5 bases). This CDR3 has 16 amino acids. Looked up from germline, CDR1 is LNHNV and CDR2 is YYDKDF (reference sequence). The V gene lost 1 base and the J gene lost 3 bases, with 16 bases spanning the gap. In DNA form, the CDR3 reads TGTGCCACCAGCAGAGGAGTTGGGGAGACAAACTACGAGCAGTACTTC. Protein product: CATSRGVGETNYEQYF.

Of note for this clone: The same CDR3 is also encoded by other DNA sequences in this sample. The chain carries TRBV27 and TRBJ2-7; D possibly corresponds to TRBD2 (5 bases). Germline lookup yields CDR1 MNHEY and CDR2 SMNVEV (reference sequence). The CDR3 totals 12 residues. V lost 6 bases and J 3 bases, leaving 9 bases between the germline ends. The CDR3, as DNA: TGTGCCAGCAGAGGAGACTACTACGAGCAGTACTTC. Protein product: CASRGDYYEQYF.

The chain links TRBV5-1 to TRBJ1-1; D perhaps matches TRBD1 (6 bases). Trimming took off 2 bases at V and 0 bases at J, with 8 bases between the two ends. The CDR3 totals 14 residues. From germline, CDR1 is SGHRS and CDR2 YFSETQ. Here the CDR3 DNA reads TGCGCCAGCAGCTTCGCAGGGGTGAACACTGAAGCTTTCTTT. It encodes CASSFAGVNTEAFF.

The sample holds one count of this clone. This sequence joins TRBV11-2 and TRBJ1-2; no clear D. The ends were cut back, 1 base at V and 1 base at J, with 7 bases in the middle. This CDR3 has 14 residues. The germline V gene has CDR1 SGHAT and CDR2 FQNNGV. As DNA, the CDR3 is TGTGCCAGCAGCTTAGGGTCGGTTAACTATGGCTACACCTTC. This sequence encodes CASSLGSVNYGYTF.

This chain uses TRBV6-6 with TRBJ1-1; the D gene is possibly TRBD1 (5 bases). Trimming stripped 4 bases from V and 1 base from J, with 13 bases between. From germline, CDR1 is MNHNY and CDR2 SVGAGI (reference sequence). The CDR3 runs 15 residues. This CDR3 reads CASSSVVRENTEAFF. CDR3 DNA sequence: TGTGCCAGCAGTTCGGTCGTCAGGGAGAACACTGAAGCTTTCTTT.

This chain connects TRBV7-6 to TRBJ1-1; 8 bases are shared with TRBD1. CDR3 length equals 13 residues. V was clipped by 1 base and J by 6 bases; unmatched bases: 1. The germline V gene encodes CDR1 SGHVS and CDR2 FNYEAQ. The CDR3 bases are TGTGCCAGCAGCTTAGGGACAGGGTCTGAAGCTTTCTTT. It yields the protein CASSLGTGSEAFF. Drawing the rest from reference TRBV7-6 and TRBJ1-1, the complete variable domain is GAGVSQSPRYKVTKRGQDVALRCDPISGHVSLYWYRQALGQGPEFLTYFNYEAQQDKSGLPNDRFSAERPEGSISTLTIQRTEQRDSAMYRCASSLGTGSEAFFGQGTRLTVV.

The chain uses TRBV5-4 and TRBJ2-7; 9 nucleotides line up with TRBD1. The CDR3 is 15 amino acids. Per the germline V gene, CDR1 is SGHNT and CDR2 is YYREEE (reference sequence). V trimming: 4 bases; J trimming: 4 bases; junction bases outside the gene matches: 9. The CDR3 here is CASSTGTGRQYEQYF. In DNA, the CDR3 is TGTGCCAGCAGCACCGGGACAGGGAGGCAGTACGAGCAGTACTTC.

The gene calls are TRBV7-6 and TRBJ1-5; the match to TRBD1 covers 12 bases. This CDR3 spans 16 amino acids. Germline CDR1 and CDR2: SGHVS and FNYEAQ. After removal of 3 bases from V and 7 bases from J, the junction contained 7 bases not matched to a gene. The CDR3 loop reads CASSFPGQGALQPQHF. The DNA of the CDR3 is TGTGCCAGCAGCTTTCCGGGACAGGGGGCCTTGCAGCCCCAGCATTTT.

This clone occurred once. This chain joins TRBV5-6 and TRBJ2-2, with 8 bases identical to TRBD2. CDR1 and CDR2 (germline): SGHDT, YYEEEE. CDR3 size: 15 residues. Trimming took 0 bases from V and 5 from J; bases not matched to a gene: 3. CDR3 region: CASSLGGGRTGELFF. CDR3 sequence (DNA): TGTGCCAGCAGCTTGGGAGGCGGGAGGACCGGGGAGCTGTTTTTT.

In this sample, this clone turned up a few times. The chain combines TRBV14 with TRBJ2-2; D is unclear. V lost 4 bases and J lost 5, with 11 bases in between. This CDR3 region has 14 residues. Germline V lookup: CDR1 SGHDN, CDR2 FVKESK. CDR3 DNA sequence: TGTGCCAGCAGCCTTCCAGCCAGGACCGGGGAGCTGTTTTTT. The encoded protein is CASSLPARTGELFF.

In this sample, this clone turned up once. This chain connects TRBV30 to TRBJ2-1; D gene uncertain. Germline values: CDR1 GTSNPN, CDR2 SVGIG (reference sequence). The CDR3 is 12 amino acids. With 3 bases removed from V and 6 bases from J, the gap between germline ends came to 9 bases. CDR3 nucleotide sequence: TGTGCCTGGAGGGGCGGAGCCAATGAGCAGTTCTTC. This codes for CAWRGGANEQFF.

J is TRBJ2-2 and V is TRBV9; TRBD1 aligns across 8 bases. Germline V gene lookup returns CDR1 SGDLS and CDR2 YYNGEE. The CDR3 runs 15 residues. V gave up 2 bases and J gave up 4 bases; unmatched junction bases: 4. The CDR3 DNA reads TGTGCCAGCAGCGTCAGGACAGGGCCCACCGGGGAGCTGTTTTTT. Amino acids: CASSVRTGPTGELFF.

This sequence joins TRBV9 and TRBJ2-3; 13 nucleotides align to TRBD2. Germline V CDR1 and CDR2: SGDLS, YYNGEE. With 5 bases clipped from V and 3 bases from J, the junction kept 3 bases outside the gene matches. This CDR3 has 15 amino acids. CDR3 amino acids: CASSVTSGRTDTQYF. The CDR3 DNA is TGTGCCAGCAGTGTGACTAGCGGGAGGACAGATACGCAGTATTTT. The whole variable domain, filled in from reference TRBV9 and TRBJ2-3, reads DSGVTQTPKHLITATGQRVTLRCSPRSGDLSVYWYQQSLDQGLQFLIQYYNGEERAKGNILERFSAQQFPDLHSELNLSSLELGDSALYFCASSVTSGRTDTQYFGPGTRLTVL.